The table lists the clone carrying this T cell receptor (beta chain) with many counts. These data come from a study of human T cells and chemical hapten exposure. Across the study: Variation in per-sample TCR yields came mainly from small pooled library volume differences.

TCRdb used MiXCR to reprocess the RACE reads, holding one entry per CDR3 protein. Of some 70,000 distinct CDR3 sequences listed, approximately 11% are singletons. Stated time point: pre-sensitization, week 0. Treatment of the sample: therapeutic diphenylcyclopropenone sensitization with weekly scalp DPC. CDR1 is MNHEY, CDR2 SVGEGT, per germline. The CDR3 spans 16 residues. J was trimmed by 8 bases and V by 2 bases; bases with no gene match: 13. This TCR was sampled from a woman aged 45-59 years with alopecia areata. Some clones in this sample may be carry-over from other donors' samples. The V and J genes are TRBV6-2 or TRBV6-3 and TRBJ1-2, with 8 positions matching TRBD1. The sample in question was whole blood, obtained in connection with sensitization to the hapten diphenylcyclopropenone (DPC). CDR3 residues: CASSYTSTGQGRGYTF. In DNA form, the CDR3 reads TGTGCCAGCAGTTACACCTCCACCGGACAGGGTAGAGGCTACACCTTC.